This T cell receptor beta chain was recorded in a study of early T cells in non-severe SARS-CoV-2 infection. Molecules of cDNA were individually given unique molecular identifiers that were attached to them. MiXCR, run by TCRdb on the 5' RACE reads, gives a single entry per CDR3 protein. The sample shows about 66,000 distinct CDR3 sequences, less than 15% of them seen only once. Per the germline V gene, CDR1 is SQVTM and CDR2 is ANQGSEA. The CDR3 extends over 13 amino acids. After removal of 6 bases from V and 2 bases from J, the junction contained 5 bases not matched to a gene. This receptor was obtained from an adult who was a healthcare worker with PCR-confirmed SARS-CoV-2 infection or an uninfected control (not recorded which). The chain employs TRBV29-1 and TRBJ2-7, with 9 bases identical to TRBD1. Source material: whole blood. CDR3 sequence reads: CSVGQGRTYEQYF. The CDR3 nucleotides read TGCAGCGTCGGACAGGGGAGGACCTACGAGCAGTACTTC.